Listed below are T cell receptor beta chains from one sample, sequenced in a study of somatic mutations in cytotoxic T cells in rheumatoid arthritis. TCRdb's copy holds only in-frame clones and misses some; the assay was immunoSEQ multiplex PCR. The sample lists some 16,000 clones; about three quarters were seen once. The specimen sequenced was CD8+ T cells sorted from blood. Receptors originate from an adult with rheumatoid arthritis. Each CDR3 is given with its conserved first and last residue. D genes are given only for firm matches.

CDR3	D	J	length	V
CASSDRSGGATDTQYF	TRBD2	TRBJ2-3	16	TRBV6-1
CASSFRGKWETQYF	NA	TRBJ2-5	14	TRBV5-6
CSVEATGVLNEQFF	TRBD1	TRBJ2-1	14	TRBV29-1
CASSNGQGATDTQYF	TRBD1	TRBJ2-3	15	TRBV6-6
CAISEARYDNSNQPQHF	NA	TRBJ1-5	17	TRBV10-3
CASSSLAKPSYNEQFF	NA	TRBJ2-1	16	TRBV13
CASSGQGDLGEQYF	NA	TRBJ2-7	14	TRBV27
CASSVTGYTEAFF	NA	TRBJ1-1	13	TRBV27
CASSYGVNEQFF	NA	TRBJ2-1	12	TRBV6-5
CASSLGLQETQYF	NA	TRBJ2-5	13	TRBV7-9
CASSATSGGADTQYF	TRBD2	TRBJ2-3	15	TRBV18
CASNRETMNTEAFF	NA	TRBJ1-1	14	TRBV19
CASSLQGNTEAFF	NA	TRBJ1-1	13	TRBV4-2
CSVRGTSGANVLTF	NA	TRBJ2-6	14	TRBV29-1
CASSLLVSEQYF	NA	TRBJ2-7	12	TRBV13
CASGLQGLYGYTF	NA	TRBJ1-2	13	TRBV12-5
CASSLWTSGGGEQFF	TRBD2	TRBJ2-1	15	TRBV5-4
CASSLTGTVSYNEQFF	NA	TRBJ2-1	16	TRBV7-9
CASSQTGIKQTQYF	TRBD1	TRBJ2-5	14	TRBV7-9
CASSDVRGGTDTQYF	TRBD2	TRBJ2-3	15	TRBV6-4
CASSTHRGTGELFF	TRBD1	TRBJ2-2	14	TRBV16
CASSETVGTGNNEQFF	TRBD1	TRBJ2-1	16	TRBV6-1
CASLSDTQYF	NA	TRBJ2-3	10	TRBV5-8
CASSPGQGYGYTF	TRBD1	TRBJ1-2	13	TRBV7-6
CASSETSESSYEQYF	TRBD2	TRBJ2-7	15	TRBV10-1
CASSPWGYTEAFF	NA	TRBJ1-1	13	TRBV7-9
CSVEDPTTTDRETQYF	NA	TRBJ2-5	16	TRBV29-1
CASSVSWTSGGPITGELFF	TRBD2	TRBJ2-2	19	TRBV9
CASSASMAGELFF	NA	TRBJ2-2	13	TRBV2
CASSHSGDEQYF	NA	TRBJ2-7	12	TRBV7-9
CAISELWDSYTDTQYF	TRBD1	TRBJ2-3	16	TRBV10-3
CASSLTGTGSLYGYTF	TRBD1	TRBJ1-2	16	TRBV7-8
CAAQGTENYEQYF	NA	TRBJ2-7	13	TRBV30
CASAQISGTGVFYEQYF	TRBD1	TRBJ2-7	17	TRBV5-1
CASSLALEETQYF	NA	TRBJ2-5	13	TRBV7-6
CASSSGPRLHGTQYF	NA	TRBJ2-3	15	TRBV27
CASSPGTGNQPQHF	TRBD1	TRBJ1-5	14	TRBV7-3